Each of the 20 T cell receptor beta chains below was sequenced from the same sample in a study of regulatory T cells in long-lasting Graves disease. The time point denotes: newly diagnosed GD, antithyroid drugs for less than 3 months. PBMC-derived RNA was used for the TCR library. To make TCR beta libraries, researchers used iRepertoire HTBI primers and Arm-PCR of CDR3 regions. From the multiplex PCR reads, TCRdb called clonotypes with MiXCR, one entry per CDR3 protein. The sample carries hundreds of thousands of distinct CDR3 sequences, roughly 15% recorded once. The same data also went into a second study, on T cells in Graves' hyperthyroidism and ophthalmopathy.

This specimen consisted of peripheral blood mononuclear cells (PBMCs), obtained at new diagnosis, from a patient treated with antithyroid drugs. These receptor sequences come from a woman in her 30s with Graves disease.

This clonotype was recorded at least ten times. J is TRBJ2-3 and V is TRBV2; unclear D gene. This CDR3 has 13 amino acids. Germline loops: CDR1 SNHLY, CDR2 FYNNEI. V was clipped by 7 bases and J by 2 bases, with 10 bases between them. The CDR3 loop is CASKRSSTDTQYF. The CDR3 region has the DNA TGTGCCAGCAAGAGATCCTCCACAGATACGCAGTATTTT.

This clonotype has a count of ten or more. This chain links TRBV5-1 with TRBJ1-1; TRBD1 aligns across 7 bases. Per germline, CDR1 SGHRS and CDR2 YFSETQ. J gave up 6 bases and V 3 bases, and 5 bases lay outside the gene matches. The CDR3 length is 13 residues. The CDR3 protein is CASSYYRGAEAFF. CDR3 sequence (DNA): TGCGCCAGCAGCTATTACAGGGGCGCTGAAGCTTTCTTT.

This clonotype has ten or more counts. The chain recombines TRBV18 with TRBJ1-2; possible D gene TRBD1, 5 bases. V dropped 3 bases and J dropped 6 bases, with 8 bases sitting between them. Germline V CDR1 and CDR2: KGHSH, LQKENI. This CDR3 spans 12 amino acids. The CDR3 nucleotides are TGTGCCAGCTCACCCCTGACAGATGGCTACACCTTC. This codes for CASSPLTDGYTF.

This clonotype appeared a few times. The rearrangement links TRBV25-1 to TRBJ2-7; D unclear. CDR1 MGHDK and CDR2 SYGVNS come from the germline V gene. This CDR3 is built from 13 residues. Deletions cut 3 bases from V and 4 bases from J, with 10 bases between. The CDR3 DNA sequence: TGTGCCAGCAGTGACCCAAACGGGTACGAGCAGTACTTC. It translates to CASSDPNGYEQYF.

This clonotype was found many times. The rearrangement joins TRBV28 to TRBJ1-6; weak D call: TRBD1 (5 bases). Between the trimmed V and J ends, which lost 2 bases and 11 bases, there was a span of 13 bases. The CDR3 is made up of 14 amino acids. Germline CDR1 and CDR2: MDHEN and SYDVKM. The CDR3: CASSLEGIGTPLHF. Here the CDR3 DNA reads TGTGCCAGCAGTTTAGAGGGGATCGGGACACCCCTCCACTTT.

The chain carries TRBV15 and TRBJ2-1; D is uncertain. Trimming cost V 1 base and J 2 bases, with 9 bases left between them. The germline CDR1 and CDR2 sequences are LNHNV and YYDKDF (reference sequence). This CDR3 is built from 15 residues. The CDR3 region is CATSRALGPYNEQFF. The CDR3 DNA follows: TGTGCCACCAGCAGAGCCCTAGGTCCCTACAATGAGCAGTTCTTC.

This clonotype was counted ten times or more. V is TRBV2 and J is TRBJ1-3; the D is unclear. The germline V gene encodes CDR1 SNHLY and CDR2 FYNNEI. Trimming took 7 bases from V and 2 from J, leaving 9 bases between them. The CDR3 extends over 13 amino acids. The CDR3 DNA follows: TGTGCCAGCATGAGGATAACTGGAAACACCATATATTTT. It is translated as CASMRITGNTIYF.

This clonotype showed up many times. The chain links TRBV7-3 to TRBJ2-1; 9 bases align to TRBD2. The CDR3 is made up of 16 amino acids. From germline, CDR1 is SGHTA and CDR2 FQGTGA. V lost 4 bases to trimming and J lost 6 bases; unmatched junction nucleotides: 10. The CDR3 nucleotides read TGTGCCAGCAGCTCTAGCGGGACCCTTTTAGGCAATGAGCAGTTCTTC. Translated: CASSSSGTLLGNEQFF.

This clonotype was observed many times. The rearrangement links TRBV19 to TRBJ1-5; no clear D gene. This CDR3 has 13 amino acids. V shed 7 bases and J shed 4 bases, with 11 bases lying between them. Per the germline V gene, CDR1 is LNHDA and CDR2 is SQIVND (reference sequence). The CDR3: CASMEQPNQPQHF. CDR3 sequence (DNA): TGTGCCAGTATGGAGCAGCCAAATCAGCCCCAGCATTTT.

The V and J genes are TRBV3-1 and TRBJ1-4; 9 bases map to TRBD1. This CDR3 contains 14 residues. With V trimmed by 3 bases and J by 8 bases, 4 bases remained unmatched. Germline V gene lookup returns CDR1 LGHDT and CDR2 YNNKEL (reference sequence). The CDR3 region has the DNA TGTGCCAGCAGCCATACAGGGGGCGAGGAAAAACTGTTTTTT. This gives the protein CASSHTGGEEKLFF.

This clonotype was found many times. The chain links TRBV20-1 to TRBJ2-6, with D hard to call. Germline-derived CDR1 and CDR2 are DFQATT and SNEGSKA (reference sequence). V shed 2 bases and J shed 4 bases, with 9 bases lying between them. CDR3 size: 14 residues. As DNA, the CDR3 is TGCAGTGCTAGATATGGTCCGGGGGCCAACGTCCTGACTTTC. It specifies CSARYGPGANVLTF.

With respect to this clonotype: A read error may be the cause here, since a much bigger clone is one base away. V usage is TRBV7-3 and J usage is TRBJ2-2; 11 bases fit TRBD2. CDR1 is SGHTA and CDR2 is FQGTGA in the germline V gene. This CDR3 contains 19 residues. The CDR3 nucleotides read TGTGCCAGCAGCTTATATCCCCTAGCGGGAGGTCAAGGGGCCGGGGAGCTGCTTTTT. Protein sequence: CASSLYPLAGGQGAGELLF. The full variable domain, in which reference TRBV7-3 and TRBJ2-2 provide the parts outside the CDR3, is GAGVSQTPSNKVTEKGKYVELRCDPISGHTALYWYRQSLGQGPEFLIYFQGTGAADDSGLPNDRFFAVRPEGSVSTLKIQRTERGDSAVYLCASSLYPLAGGQGAGELLFGEGSRLTVL.

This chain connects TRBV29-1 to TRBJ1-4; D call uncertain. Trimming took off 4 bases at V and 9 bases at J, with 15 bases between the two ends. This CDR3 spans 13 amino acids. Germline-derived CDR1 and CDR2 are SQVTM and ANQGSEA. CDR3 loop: CSVVPPGFKKLFF. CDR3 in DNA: TGCAGCGTTGTCCCCCCAGGTTTTAAAAAACTGTTTTTT.

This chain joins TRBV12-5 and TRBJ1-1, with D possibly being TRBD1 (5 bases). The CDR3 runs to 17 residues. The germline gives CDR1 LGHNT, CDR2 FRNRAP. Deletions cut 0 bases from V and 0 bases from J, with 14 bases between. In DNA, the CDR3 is TGTGCTAGTGGTTTGGTATTGGGGCCTAACATGAACACTGAAGCTTTCTTT. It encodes CASGLVLGPNMNTEAFF. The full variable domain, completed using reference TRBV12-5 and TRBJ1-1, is DARVTQTPRHKVTEMGQEVTMRCQPILGHNTVFWYRQTMMQGLELLAYFRNRAPLDDSGMPKDRFSAEMPDATLATLKIQPSEPRDSAVYFCASGLVLGPNMNTEAFFGQGTRLTVV.

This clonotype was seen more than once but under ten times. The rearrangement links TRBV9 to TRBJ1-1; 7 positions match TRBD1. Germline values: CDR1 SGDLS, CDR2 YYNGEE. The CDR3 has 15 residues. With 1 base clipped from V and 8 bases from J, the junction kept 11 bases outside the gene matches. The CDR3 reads CASSVIREGATEAFF. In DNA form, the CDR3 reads TGTGCCAGCAGCGTAATAAGGGAGGGGGCTACCGAAGCTTTCTTT.

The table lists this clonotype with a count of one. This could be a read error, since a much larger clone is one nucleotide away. In DNA, the CDR3 is TGTGCCAGCAGCTTCCACTCTGGTGGGAACACTGAAGCTCTCTTT. It yields the protein CASSFHSGGNTEALF. The genes are TRBV5-5 and TRBJ1-1; D not resolved. Germline CDR1 SGHKS, CDR2 YYEKEE (reference sequence). The CDR3 spans 15 residues.

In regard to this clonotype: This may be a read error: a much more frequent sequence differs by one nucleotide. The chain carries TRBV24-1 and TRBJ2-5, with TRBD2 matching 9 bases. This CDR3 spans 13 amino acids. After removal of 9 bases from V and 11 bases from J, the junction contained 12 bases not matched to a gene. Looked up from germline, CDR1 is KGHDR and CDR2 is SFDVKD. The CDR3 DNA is TGTGCCACCGGGCTAGCGGGACTCAATGAGCAGTACTTC. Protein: CATGLAGLNEQYF.

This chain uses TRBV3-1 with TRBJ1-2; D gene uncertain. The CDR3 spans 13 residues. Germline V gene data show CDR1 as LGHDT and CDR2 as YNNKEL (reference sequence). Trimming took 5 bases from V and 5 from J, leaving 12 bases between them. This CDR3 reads CASSYASTYGYTF. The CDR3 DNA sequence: TGTGCCAGCAGCTATGCTTCCACATATGGCTACACCTTC.

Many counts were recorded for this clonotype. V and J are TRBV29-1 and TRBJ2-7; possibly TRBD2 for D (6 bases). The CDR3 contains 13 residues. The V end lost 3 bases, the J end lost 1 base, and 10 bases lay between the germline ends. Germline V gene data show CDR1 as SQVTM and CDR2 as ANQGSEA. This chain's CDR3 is CSVEEGGSYEQYF. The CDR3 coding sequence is TGCAGCGTTGAGGAGGGAGGTTCCTACGAGCAGTACTTC.

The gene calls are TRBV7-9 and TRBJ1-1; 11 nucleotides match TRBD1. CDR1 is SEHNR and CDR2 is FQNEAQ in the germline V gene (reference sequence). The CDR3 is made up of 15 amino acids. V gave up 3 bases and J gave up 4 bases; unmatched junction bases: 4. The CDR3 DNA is TGTGCCAGCAGCTTGGACAGGGGGCGGACCACTGAAGCTTTCTTT. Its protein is CASSLDRGRTTEAFF.